This T cell receptor beta chain came from a study of blood T cell repertoires in COVID-19. Across the study: Donors in the United States, Italy and Spain gave samples during acute or convalescent COVID-19. The cDNA or gDNA used as material had been derived from T cells, B-cell-depleted T cells, or PBMCs.

Repertoires were generated with immunoSEQ multiplex PCR, while TCRdb's copy carries only in-frame clones and drops some. The sample carries 200,000 to 300,000 clones, 83% recorded once. Concerning this clone: The same CDR3 arises from other DNA sequences in this sample as well.

The CDR3 has 13 residues. Trimming shortened V by 5 bases and J by 4 bases, and 11 bases separated the two germline ends. The germline gives CDR1 SGHTA, CDR2 FQGNSA. The TCR originated in a human donor in a cohort sampled during active COVID-19. The chain uses TRBV7-2 and TRBJ1-1; D is perhaps TRBD1 (5 bases). The specimen sequenced was peripheral blood. The CDR3 coding sequence is TGTGCCAGCAGCCCACGAAGGGGCACTGAAGCTTTCTTT. Translated: CASSPRRGTEAFF.